The subject of this entry is one TCR beta chain. Its antigen is unidentified. TCRdb's table, derived via immunoSEQ multiplex PCR, lists solely in-frame clones and lacks some. Of 2,500,000 or so clones detected, around 93% appear once; the ten largest clones hold 0.37%. Germline V gene sequence: CDR1 KGHSH, CDR2 LQKENI. J was trimmed by 6 bases and V by 3 bases; bases with no gene match: 12. The CDR3 runs to 18 residues. This entry belongs to a study of shared clonotypes between healthy human individuals. The study drew all its donors from Caucasian adults living in Nashville, Tennessee. Partitioning of CD4+ cells yielded a CD45RA+ naive subset and a CD45RA-negative memory subset. Findings and caveats of the study: An anticipated effect of sequencing depth on clonotype sharing among donors was recognized. At large depth, rarefaction still showed sorted-subset sequencing to be incomplete.

The sample consisted of naive CD4+ T cells from PBMCs. Subset defined: CD45RA+ positively selected. This rearrangement joins TRBV18 to TRBJ1-5; 12 bases fit TRBD1. This TCR derives from a man aged 18 to 35 in good health. Some clones in this sample may be carry-over from other donors' samples. CDR3 DNA: TGTGCCAGCTCACCTTCCACCGGGACAGGGGGCGCGGGTCAGCCCCAGCATTTT. It specifies CASSPSTGTGGAGQPQHF.